Listed below are T cell receptor beta chains from one sample, sequenced in a study of CD8 T cells in ankylosing spondylitis. MiXCR, run by TCRdb on the 5' RACE reads, gives a single entry per CDR3 protein. This sample has over 200,000 distinct CDR3 sequences, with about 10% found just once. The sequenced sample consisted of blood, either unsorted or a sorted T cell fraction (not recorded which). These receptors all stem from a male donor with ankylosing spondylitis or in good health (not recorded which). The CDR3 runs from the conserved cysteine through the conserved F or W. D genes are given only for firm matches.

v_gene	j_gene	d_gene	CDR3aa
TRBV12-3/TRBV12-4	TRBJ1-1	TRBD1	CASSFLPGTANTEAFF
TRBV2	TRBJ2-7	TRBD1	CASSEADRGYEQYF
TRBV7-9	TRBJ2-3	.	CASSLDALTDTQYF
TRBV24-1	TRBJ1-1	.	CATSDSRVRAEAFF
TRBV20-1	TRBJ2-5	TRBD2	CSARVAGQETQYF
TRBV20-1	TRBJ2-7	.	CSASLTSYEQYF
TRBV19	TRBJ1-2	TRBD1	CATSRDRGSYGYTF
TRBV7-9	TRBJ2-5	.	CASQDQETQYF
TRBV5-1	TRBJ2-2	.	CASSPRDPTTGELFF
TRBV12-3/TRBV12-4	TRBJ1-2	TRBD1	CASSSVPGTVYGYTF
TRBV27	TRBJ2-7	.	CASSLSSPGYEQYF
TRBV9	TRBJ2-3	TRBD2	CASNRGDSTDTQYF